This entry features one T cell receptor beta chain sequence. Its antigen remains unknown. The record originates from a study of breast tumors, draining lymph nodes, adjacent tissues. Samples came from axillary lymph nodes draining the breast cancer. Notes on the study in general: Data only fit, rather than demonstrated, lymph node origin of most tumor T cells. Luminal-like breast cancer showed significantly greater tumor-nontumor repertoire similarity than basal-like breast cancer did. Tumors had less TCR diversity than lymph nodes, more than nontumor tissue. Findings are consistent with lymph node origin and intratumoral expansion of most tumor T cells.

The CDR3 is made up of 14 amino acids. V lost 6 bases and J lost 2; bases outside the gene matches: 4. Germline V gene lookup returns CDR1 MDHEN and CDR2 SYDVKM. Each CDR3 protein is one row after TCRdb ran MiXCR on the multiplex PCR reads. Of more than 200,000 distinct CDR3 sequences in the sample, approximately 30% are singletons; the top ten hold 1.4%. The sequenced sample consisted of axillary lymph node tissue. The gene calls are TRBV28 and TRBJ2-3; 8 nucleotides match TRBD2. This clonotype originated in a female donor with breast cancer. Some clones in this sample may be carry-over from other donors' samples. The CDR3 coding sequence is TGTGCCAGCAGATTACTAGCGGCCACAGATACGCAGTATTTT. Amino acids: CASRLLAATDTQYF.